This entry lists 19 T cell receptor beta chains sequenced from one sample in a study of blood T cell repertoires in COVID-19. The method was immunoSEQ multiplex PCR; TCRdb's version includes in-frame clones alone and lacks a portion of them. This sample has some 210,000 clones, with approximately 90% found just once. What was sequenced was peripheral blood. Receptors originate from a man aged 60-69 years with COVID-19, enrolled during active disease.

The chain uses TRBV28 and TRBJ1-5, with TRBD1 matching over 10 bases. Germline CDR1 is MDHEN and CDR2 is SYDVKM. The V and J ends lost 8 bases and 5 bases, in that order; junction bases with no gene match: 12. This CDR3 has 16 residues. CDR3 loop: CASLEWGQGLDQPQHF. CDR3 DNA: TGTGCCAGCCTCGAATGGGGACAGGGGCTCGATCAGCCCCAGCATTTT.

The chain carries TRBV7-2 and TRBJ2-2; no firm D call. Trimming left V 5 bases short and J 3 bases short, with 7 bases between. This CDR3 comprises 13 residues. Germline V lookup: CDR1 SGHTA, CDR2 FQGNSA. The CDR3 DNA reads as TGTGCCAGCAGCCCCTTTGACACCGGGGAGCTGTTTTTT. It specifies CASSPFDTGELFF.

This chain links TRBV6-5 with TRBJ2-7; D is perhaps TRBD1 (6 bases). Germline CDR1 is MNHEY and CDR2 is SVGAGI. Trimming shortened V by 10 bases and J by 3 bases, and 10 bases separated the two germline ends. The CDR3 has 11 residues. The CDR3 is CATRRGYEQYF. CDR3 in DNA: TGTGCCACACGCAGGGGCTACGAGCAGTACTTC.

The J gene is TRBJ2-7, the V gene TRBV14; D not certain. This CDR3 is 15 amino acids long. The V and J ends lost 4 bases and 3 bases respectively, with 16 bases between them. The V gene's germline CDR1 is SGHDN and CDR2 FVKESK. This CDR3 reads CASSRSRRTFYEQYF. The CDR3 DNA reads TGTGCCAGCAGCCGCTCGCGTCGTACTTTCTACGAGCAGTACTTC. The variable domain in full, with the rest retrieved from reference TRBV14 and TRBJ2-7, is EAGVTQFPSHSVIEKGQTVTLRCDPISGHDNLYWYRRVMGKEIKFLLHFVKESKQDESGMPNNRFLAERTGGTYSTLKVQPAELEDSGVYFCASSRSRRTFYEQYFGPGTRLTVT.

The DNA of the CDR3 is TGTGCCAGCAGCAAGACAGGGAACTATGGCTACACCTTC. It is translated as CASSKTGNYGYTF. The chain links TRBV9 to TRBJ1-2; 7 bases match TRBD1. Germline assignment: CDR1 SGDLS and CDR2 YYNGEE. This CDR3 contains 13 residues. V dropped 4 bases and J dropped 2; count of bases not matched to a gene: 2.

To note about this clone: An end of the junction differs from the germline gene, which may be a read error. This sequence joins TRBV28 and TRBJ1-2; a weak D match, TRBD1 (6 bases). This CDR3 region has 13 residues. Germline V gene sequence: CDR1 MDHEN, CDR2 SYDVKM. The CDR3: CASTLGIRGSGVF. The CDR3 region has the DNA TGTGCCTCAACCTTAGGCATCCGGGGTTCAGGGGTCTTC.

This chain links TRBV9 with TRBJ1-5; tentative D call: TRBD1 (5 bases). The CDR3 runs to 14 residues. CDR1 SGDLS and CDR2 YYNGEE come from the germline V gene. Between the trimmed V and J ends, which lost 0 bases and 7 bases, there was a span of 11 bases. CDR3 DNA sequence: TGTGCCAGCAGCGTAGGAGGGGACTCCCAGCCCCAGCATTTT. This translates into CASSVGGDSQPQHF.

This CDR3 reads CASRQGGNTEAFF. As DNA, the CDR3 is TGTGCCAGCAGACAAGGGGGGAACACTGAAGCTTTCTTT. This chain uses TRBV12-3 or TRBV12-4 with TRBJ1-1, with D perhaps TRBD1 (6 bases). CDR3 length: 13 amino acids. V was cut by 6 bases and J by 1 base, with 9 bases left in between.

This chain links TRBV4-1 with TRBJ2-2; a weak D match, TRBD2 (6 bases). Germline loops: CDR1 MGHRA, CDR2 YSYEKL. This CDR3 has 17 residues. With 0 bases removed from V and 3 bases from J, the gap between germline ends came to 14 bases. CDR3 residues: CASSQDDWGLHTGELFF. The DNA of the CDR3 is TGCGCCAGCAGCCAAGATGACTGGGGACTTCACACCGGGGAGCTGTTTTTT.

As concerns this clone: This sample also contains other DNA sequences that code for the same CDR3. The J gene is TRBJ1-2, the V gene TRBV19; TRBD1 agrees at 7 bases. The CDR3 sequence is 14 residues long. The J segment lost 0 bases and the V segment lost 6 bases, leaving 4 bases of the junction unmatched. Germline CDR1 reads LNHDA; CDR2 reads SQIVND (reference sequence). CDR3 loop: CASSGGTANYGYTF. The CDR3 DNA sequence: TGTGCCAGTAGCGGTGGGACAGCTAACTATGGCTACACCTTC.

This sequence joins TRBV5-4 and TRBJ1-6; TRBD1 matches at 8 bases. The CDR3 has 16 residues. Germline V gives CDR1 SGHNT, CDR2 YYREEE (reference sequence). V lost 7 bases and J lost 10; bases outside the gene matches: 16. The CDR3 DNA sequence: TGTGCCAGCTCGGCCACAGGGGGGGGAGGTTACTCACCCCTCCACTTT. Protein product: CASSATGGGGYSPLHF.

This chain uses TRBV11-2 with TRBJ2-7; D possibly corresponds to TRBD1 (6 bases). This CDR3 has 16 amino acids. Germline loops: CDR1 SGHAT, CDR2 FQNNGV. Trimming removed 5 bases from V and 4 bases from J, with 21 bases in between. The DNA of the CDR3 is TGTGCCAGCAGCGAAGGGGCAGACCCCAGGGGATACGAGCAGTACTTC. It is translated as CASSEGADPRGYEQYF. The whole variable domain, remainder taken from reference TRBV11-2 and TRBJ2-7, is EAGVAQSPRYKIIEKRQSVAFWCNPISGHATLYWYQQILGQGPKLLIQFQNNGVVDDSQLPKDRFSAERLKGVDSTLKIQPAKLEDSAVYLCASSEGADPRGYEQYFGPGTRLTVT.

The V gene is TRBV7-9, the J gene TRBJ1-4; D is ambiguous. V lost 1 base and J 7 bases, leaving 10 bases between the germline ends. The CDR3 runs 14 residues. Germline CDR1 is SEHNR and CDR2 is FQNEAQ (reference sequence). The CDR3 bases are TGTGCCAGCAGCTTAGTCACAGTGAGTGAAAAACTGTTTTTT. Translation gives CASSLVTVSEKLFF.

The chain couples TRBV27 to TRBJ2-1, with TRBD2 matching 10 bases. V lost 3 bases and J lost 4; bases outside the gene matches: 6. CDR3 length equals 16 residues. Looked up from germline, CDR1 is MNHEY and CDR2 is SMNVEV (reference sequence). For the CDR3, the DNA is TGTGCCAGCAGTTTCTCCAGCGGGAGGGGGTACAATGAGCAGTTCTTC. It codes for CASSFSSGRGYNEQFF.

The chain recombines TRBV6-6 with TRBJ2-1; 8 nucleotides line up with TRBD2. V lost 5 bases and J lost 4; bases outside the gene matches: 4. The germline V gene encodes CDR1 MNHNY and CDR2 SVGAGI (reference sequence). CDR3 length equals 14 residues. The CDR3 reads CASSPGRGYNEQFF. The CDR3 DNA reads as TGTGCCAGCAGTCCCGGGAGGGGGTACAATGAGCAGTTCTTC.

This clone was seen once. The gene calls are TRBV7-2 and TRBJ2-7; TRBD2 matches 8 bases. Per the germline V gene, CDR1 is SGHTA and CDR2 is FQGNSA. This CDR3 contains 15 residues. V trimming: 5 bases; J trimming: 4 bases; junction bases outside the gene matches: 10. The CDR3 loop reads CASSPRTSGSYEQYF. CDR3 DNA: TGTGCCAGCAGCCCCAGAACTAGCGGATCTTACGAGCAGTACTTC.

The V and J genes are TRBV27 and TRBJ1-6; no definite D call. The length of the CDR3 is 19 residues. Germline V lookup: CDR1 MNHEY, CDR2 SMNVEV (reference sequence). The V gene lost 3 bases and the J gene lost 0 bases, with 18 bases spanning the gap. CDR3 residues: CASSFVDTRRSSYNSPLHF. The CDR3 DNA reads TGTGCCAGCAGTTTCGTGGATACTCGAAGGAGCTCCTATAATTCACCCCTCCACTTT.

The V call is TRBV9, the J call TRBJ2-4; 9 nucleotides align to TRBD1. CDR3 length: 14 amino acids. Unmatched junction bases numbered 5, after V lost 3 bases and J lost 7 bases. CDR1 and CDR2 (germline): SGDLS, YYNGEE. For the CDR3, the DNA is TGTGCCAGCAGCGCGGGACAGGGAGTGAACATTCAGTACTTC. It specifies CASSAGQGVNIQYF.

The chain combines TRBV2 with TRBJ1-4; 7 bases agree with TRBD1. Looked up from germline, CDR1 is SNHLY and CDR2 is FYNNEI. The CDR3 covers 15 residues. V shed 2 bases and J 6 bases; nucleotides not matched to a gene: 6. CDR3: CASSESTGRYEKLFF. The CDR3 DNA is TGTGCCAGCAGTGAATCGACAGGGCGGTATGAAAAACTGTTTTTT.